The entry below gives a single TCR beta chain sequence along with its context. This specimen belongs to a study of CD8 T cells in Susac syndrome. Reverse transcription used about 0.45 to 1 ug RNA and random hexamers. Each CDR3 protein gets one entry after TCRdb re-called the immunoSEQ multiplex PCR reads with MiXCR. The sample has approximately 160,000 distinct CDR3 sequences, roughly 92% seen once; the top ten hold around 0.1%. Sequencing was performed on CD4+ T cells from PBMCs. The sequence came from a human donor with multiple sclerosis.

The CDR3 loop is CASSQEAGGPSGELFF. The CDR3 nucleotides are TGTGCCAGCAGCCAAGAAGCGGGAGGGCCGTCCGGGGAGCTGTTTTTT. V usage is TRBV14 and J usage is TRBJ2-2; 10 positions match TRBD2. This CDR3 spans 16 amino acids. CDR1 is SGHDN, CDR2 FVKESK, per germline. With 0 bases clipped from V and 6 bases from J, the junction kept 4 bases outside the gene matches.